This TCR beta chain is from a study of blood T cells in healthy people across ages. Study observations and caveats: While age rose, TCR beta diversity per million T cells dropped in a roughly linear way. Naive T cell percentage showed a strong correlation with TCR beta diversity.

A word on this clonotype: Antigen: not known.

V lost 1 base, J lost 9 bases, and 4 bases lay in between. This CDR3 has 11 residues. Germline V lookup: CDR1 SGHTA, CDR2 FQGNSA. Then a second PCR, running roughly 6 to 12 cycles, was carried out with a sample-barcoded 5' primer and a J-beta primer mix. MiXCR, applied by TCRdb to the 5' RACE reads, yields one record per CDR3 protein. Here the sample spans 750,000 to 1,000,000 distinct CDR3 sequences, about 29% being singletons. These data also formed part of another study, on T cells of mothers and their children. That paper states: Donors comprised a few healthy Caucasian mothers plus their six children. All extracted RNA went into cDNA synthesis, about 1.4 ug per 15 ul.

Sequencing was done on a sample of blood. The V call is TRBV7-2, the J call TRBJ2-1; D uncertain. This sequence originates from a woman in her 40s in good health. The CDR3 nucleotides read TGTGCCAGCAGCTTAGAGTTTGAGCAGTTCTTC. Protein: CASSLEFEQFF. Combining the CDR3 with reference TRBV7-2 and TRBJ2-1 gives the whole variable domain GAGVSQSPSNKVTEKGKDVELRCDPISGHTALYWYRQSLGQGLEFLIYFQGNSAPDKSGLPSDRFSAERTGGSVSTLTIQRTQQEDSAVYLCASSLEFEQFFGPGTRLTVL.